Listed here are 28 T cell receptor beta chains from one sample, sequenced in a study of blood T cell repertoires in COVID-19. TCRdb's copy holds only in-frame clones and misses some; the assay was immunoSEQ multiplex PCR. The sample shows approximately 380,000 clones, about 89% of them seen only once. The sample taken for sequencing was PBMCs or T cells enriched from blood (not recorded which). The receptors stem from a middle-aged woman who had been exposed to COVID-19.

The chain links TRBV24-1 to TRBJ2-5; no firm D call. Germline V lookup: CDR1 KGHDR, CDR2 SFDVKD. Trimming left V 2 bases short and J 1 base short, with 10 bases between. This CDR3 is 15 amino acids long. The CDR3 DNA sequence: TGTGCCACCAGTGATTCCCGGGTAGGCCAAGAGACCCAGTACTTC. Translated: CATSDSRVGQETQYF.

The chain combines TRBV18 with TRBJ1-6; no definite D call. V was clipped by 4 bases and J by 5 bases, with 9 bases between them. Per germline, CDR1 KGHSH and CDR2 LQKENI. The CDR3 extends over 14 amino acids. CDR3 DNA: TGTGCCAGCTCACAAACCGGGGATAATTCACCCCTCCACTTT. Its protein is CASSQTGDNSPLHF.

This chain joins TRBV6-4 and TRBJ2-1; tentative D call: TRBD2 (6 bases). This CDR3 is built from 13 residues. The germline CDR1 and CDR2 sequences are MRHNA and SNTAGT. The V and J ends lost 3 bases and 6 bases respectively, with 9 bases between them. The CDR3 sequence is CASSDDGGNEQFF. In DNA form, the CDR3 reads TGTGCCAGCAGTGATGACGGGGGCAATGAGCAGTTCTTC.

The chain recombines TRBV5-8 with TRBJ2-4, with 9 bases fitting TRBD1. Trimming removed 4 bases from V and 7 bases from J; junction bases left unmatched: 9. The germline V gene encodes CDR1 SGHTS and CDR2 YDEGEE. There are 15 residues in the CDR3. The CDR3 loop is CASSLGQGSGNIQYF. DNA of the CDR3: TGTGCCAGCAGCCTCGGACAGGGGTCGGGGAACATTCAGTACTTC. The full variable domain, with the rest looked up from reference TRBV5-8 and TRBJ2-4, is EAGVTQSPTHLIKTRGQQATLRCSPISGHTSVYWYQQALGLGLQFLLWYDEGEERNRGNFPPRFSGRQFPNYSSELNVNALELEDSALYLCASSLGQGSGNIQYFGAGTRLSVL.

The chain uses TRBV27 and TRBJ1-2; D is unclear. Per germline, CDR1 MNHEY and CDR2 SMNVEV (reference sequence). This CDR3 region has 18 residues. Trimming removed 6 bases at V and 6 bases at J, with 29 bases between. This CDR3 reads CASSLRPPRVVRVDGYTF. The CDR3 DNA reads as TGTGCCAGCAGCCTACGACCTCCGAGGGTAGTACGGGTTGATGGCTACACCTTC.

This chain links TRBV5-6 with TRBJ1-5, with D tentatively TRBD1 (6 bases). CDR3 length equals 13 residues. Trimming took off 4 bases at V and 7 bases at J, with 12 bases between the two ends. The germline CDR1 and CDR2 sequences are SGHDT and YYEEEE. In DNA, the CDR3 is TGTGCCAGCAGCCCTGGTAGGGGGCAGCCCCAGCATTTT. It yields the protein CASSPGRGQPQHF.

V is TRBV4-3 and J is TRBJ2-1; 10 bases align to TRBD2. The CDR3 runs 15 residues. Per germline, CDR1 LGHNA and CDR2 YSLEER. Trimming at V came to 2 bases and at J to 6 bases, leaving 4 bases not matched to a gene. CDR3 loop: CASSQQAGGGNEQFF. DNA for the CDR3: TGCGCCAGCAGCCAACAAGCGGGGGGGGGCAATGAGCAGTTCTTC.

This chain uses TRBV9 with TRBJ2-7; the match to TRBD2 covers 11 bases. CDR1 and CDR2 (germline): SGDLS, YYNGEE. The CDR3 spans 18 residues. V lost 0 bases to trimming and J lost 1 base; unmatched junction nucleotides: 9. CDR3 protein: CASSVGNSGRVLSYEQYF. CDR3 coding DNA: TGTGCCAGCAGCGTAGGTAATAGCGGGAGGGTTCTATCCTACGAGCAGTACTTC.

The chain is built from TRBV5-1 and TRBJ2-7; TRBD2 aligns across 7 bases. This CDR3 contains 14 residues. Looked up from germline, CDR1 is SGHRS and CDR2 is YFSETQ. V dropped 3 bases and J dropped 1; count of bases not matched to a gene: 4. CDR3 region: CASSSLGGSYEQYF. CDR3 nucleotide sequence: TGCGCCAGCAGCTCTCTGGGAGGGTCCTACGAGCAGTACTTC.

The chain combines TRBV24-1 with TRBJ2-1; 7 positions agree with TRBD2. The CDR3 sequence is 15 residues long. Germline loops: CDR1 KGHDR, CDR2 SFDVKD. V lost 3 bases, J lost 0 bases, and 1 base stayed unmatched. The CDR3 coding sequence is TGTGCCACCAGTGATGGCGGGAGCTCCTACAATGAGCAGTTCTTC. It codes for CATSDGGSSYNEQFF.

This clone was counted once. The V gene is TRBV6-5, the J gene TRBJ1-2; 9 bases fit TRBD1. Per the germline V gene, CDR1 is MNHEY and CDR2 is SVGAGI. The CDR3 extends over 13 amino acids. V was clipped by 6 bases and J by 6 bases; unmatched bases: 5. CDR3 loop: CASRRDRVDGYTF. The CDR3 region has the DNA TGTGCCAGCAGGAGGGACAGGGTCGATGGCTACACCTTC.

The genes are TRBV13 and TRBJ1-4, with TRBD1 matching over 7 bases. Germline V gene lookup returns CDR1 PRHDT and CDR2 FYEKMQ (reference sequence). CDR3 size: 16 residues. With 4 bases clipped from V and 2 bases from J, the junction kept 7 bases outside the gene matches. The CDR3 DNA reads as TGTGCCAGCAGCTACAGGGGTTGGGAGACTAATGAAAAACTGTTTTTT. Translated: CASSYRGWETNEKLFF.

The V and J genes are TRBV15 and TRBJ2-3; TRBD2 matches at 7 bases. The trim removed 1 base at V and 1 base at J, leaving 2 bases unmatched. The CDR3 is made up of 15 amino acids. Germline lookup yields CDR1 LNHNV and CDR2 YYDKDF (reference sequence). The CDR3 nucleotides are TGTGCCACCAGCAGAGCGGCGGGAGGCACAGATACGCAGTATTTT. Translating gives CATSRAAGGTDTQYF.

Comment on this clone: Other DNA sequences within the sample encode an identical CDR3. CDR3 sequence reads: CATSDRTSGSYEQYF. The CDR3 DNA follows: TGTGCCACCAGTGACCGGACTAGCGGGAGTTATGAGCAGTACTTC. V is TRBV24-1 and J is TRBJ2-7; 13 nucleotides align to TRBD2. The CDR3 totals 15 residues. Germline V gene lookup returns CDR1 KGHDR and CDR2 SFDVKD. Unmatched junction bases numbered 6, after V lost 4 bases and J lost 7 bases.

This clone was seen a few times. The chain has TRBV7-9 and TRBJ2-7, with 14 bases aligning to TRBD2. Germline V CDR1 and CDR2: SEHNR, FQNEAQ (reference sequence). V lost 5 bases and J lost 2; bases outside the gene matches: 5. This CDR3 spans 16 amino acids. The CDR3 DNA is TGTGCCAGCAGCCCGGGACTAGCGGGGGTTGCCTACGAGCAGTACTTC. Its protein is CASSPGLAGVAYEQYF.

The rearrangement joins TRBV29-1 to TRBJ1-2; no reliable D call. The V end lost 0 bases, the J end lost 8 bases, and 10 bases lay between the germline ends. The CDR3 covers 12 residues. Germline V CDR1 and CDR2: SQVTM, ANQGSEA. Written as DNA, the CDR3 is TGCAGCGTTGAAGATCTCGTGGAGGGCTACACCTTC. This gives the protein CSVEDLVEGYTF.

The chain has TRBV10-3 and TRBJ1-2; TRBD1 might be the D (5 bases). V was cut by 2 bases and J by 8 bases, with 18 bases left in between. The CDR3 is made up of 15 amino acids. Looked up from germline, CDR1 is ENHRY and CDR2 is SYGVKD. DNA for the CDR3: TGTGCCATCAGTGAGGAATCGACAGTTTTGGAAGGCTACACCTTC. Its translation: CAISEESTVLEGYTF.

The rearrangement links TRBV7-3 to TRBJ2-7; TRBD2 agrees at 9 bases. With V trimmed by 3 bases and J by 3 bases, 18 bases remained unmatched. CDR3 size: 19 residues. Germline V gene data show CDR1 as SGHTA and CDR2 as FQGTGA. CDR3 sequence: CASSFSGLTMAAGGYEQYF. The CDR3 DNA reads TGTGCCAGCAGCTTTTCGGGTCTTACTATGGCAGCGGGAGGCTACGAGCAGTACTTC. Filled out from reference TRBV7-3 and TRBJ2-7, the complete variable domain reads GAGVSQTPSNKVTEKGKYVELRCDPISGHTALYWYRQSLGQGPEFLIYFQGTGAADDSGLPNDRFFAVRPEGSVSTLKIQRTERGDSAVYLCASSFSGLTMAAGGYEQYFGPGTRLTVT.

This chain joins TRBV10-3 and TRBJ1-5, with D perhaps TRBD1 (6 bases). The germline CDR1 and CDR2 sequences are ENHRY and SYGVKD. This CDR3 region has 15 residues. Trimming removed 4 bases at V and 6 bases at J, with 16 bases between. The CDR3 DNA is TGTGCCATCAGTGCCGGAACAGGGTTGGGTCAGCCCCAGCATTTT. It codes for CAISAGTGLGQPQHF.

This sequence joins TRBV29-1 and TRBJ2-1; a possible D gene is TRBD1 (7 bases). Germline assignment: CDR1 SQVTM and CDR2 ANQGSEA. Deletions cut 6 bases from V and 0 bases from J, with 15 bases between. This CDR3 spans 15 amino acids. CDR3 residues: CSVQGGGSSYNEQFF. The CDR3 bases are TGCAGCGTGCAGGGGGGCGGCAGCTCCTACAATGAGCAGTTCTTC.

The chain uses TRBV30 and TRBJ2-4, with D possibly TRBD2 on 5 matching bases. V lost 5 bases and J 0 bases, leaving 8 bases between the germline ends. Germline V lookup: CDR1 GTSNPN, CDR2 SVGIG (reference sequence). The length of the CDR3 is 13 residues. DNA for the CDR3: TGTGCCTGGGGCCGGGGAGCCAAAAACATTCAGTACTTC. Amino acid sequence: CAWGRGAKNIQYF.

This chain connects TRBV28 to TRBJ1-5; 9 bases align to TRBD1. The CDR3 is 15 amino acids. CDR1 MDHEN and CDR2 SYDVKM come from the germline V gene. Germline trimming cut 5 bases from V and 6 bases from J; bases unmatched to any gene: 8. CDR3 nucleotide sequence: TGTGCCAGCAGTCGGGGACAGGGCGCAAGTCAGCCCCAGCATTTT. It yields the protein CASSRGQGASQPQHF. The variable domain in full, with the rest retrieved from reference TRBV28 and TRBJ1-5, is DVKVTQSSRYLVKRTGEKVFLECVQDMDHENMFWYRQDPGLGLRLIYFSYDVKMKEKGDIPEGYSVSREKKERFSLILESASTNQTSMYLCASSRGQGASQPQHFGDGTRLSIL.

The chain uses TRBV5-1 and TRBJ1-1, with a tentative D call TRBD1 (5 bases). The V and J ends lost 2 bases and 1 base respectively, with 15 bases between them. Looked up from germline, CDR1 is SGHRS and CDR2 is YFSETQ. The CDR3 has 16 residues. The CDR3 loop reads CASSFDSRQSNTEAFF. CDR3 in DNA: TGCGCCAGCAGCTTTGACAGTCGACAATCGAACACTGAAGCTTTCTTT.

V gene TRBV30 combines with J gene TRBJ1-1, with 7 bases matching TRBD1. There are 14 residues in the CDR3. Germline lookup yields CDR1 GTSNPN and CDR2 SVGIG (reference sequence). V lost 3 bases to trimming and J lost 1 base; unmatched junction nucleotides: 5. DNA of the CDR3: TGTGCCTGGAGAACAGGGGTAGGGAACACTGAAGCTTTCTTT. It yields the protein CAWRTGVGNTEAFF.

CDR3 in DNA: TGTGCCAGCAGCTCAAAAGGGACAGAACCCCTCCACTTT. Encoded protein: CASSSKGTEPLHF. The chain employs TRBV7-9 and TRBJ1-6; 7 positions agree with TRBD1. This CDR3 region has 13 residues. The germline gives CDR1 SEHNR, CDR2 FQNEAQ (reference sequence). V lost 4 bases to trimming and J lost 12 bases; unmatched junction nucleotides: 6.

The chain combines TRBV5-7 with TRBJ2-2, with TRBD1 matching 7 bases. TRBV5-7 is filed as an ORF, its function uncertain. Losses at the gene ends were 3 bases for V and 2 bases for J; bases not matched to a gene: 7. The CDR3 has 16 residues. This chain's CDR3 is CASSSSGQLNTGELFF. CDR3 nucleotide sequence: TGTGCCAGCAGCTCTTCGGGACAGCTAAACACCGGGGAGCTGTTTTTT.

The gene calls are TRBV10-2 and TRBJ2-3; 10 nucleotides match TRBD2. The V gene end was trimmed by 6 bases and the J gene end by 3 bases; junction bases not matched to a gene: 6. The germline V gene has CDR1 WSHSY and CDR2 SAAADI. The CDR3 has 15 residues. The CDR3 nucleotides read TGCGCCAGCAGGGACCCGGGACTAGCGACAGATACGCAGTATTTT. Protein: CASRDPGLATDTQYF.

The chain joins TRBV19 to TRBJ2-6, with a possible D match to TRBD2 (5 bases). Per the germline V gene, CDR1 is LNHDA and CDR2 is SQIVND (reference sequence). Trimming took 2 bases from V and 1 from J, leaving 6 bases between them. The CDR3 totals 15 residues. The CDR3 DNA reads TGTGCCAGTAGTATACGGAGGTCTGGGGCCAACGTCCTGACTTTC. Translating it yields CASSIRRSGANVLTF.